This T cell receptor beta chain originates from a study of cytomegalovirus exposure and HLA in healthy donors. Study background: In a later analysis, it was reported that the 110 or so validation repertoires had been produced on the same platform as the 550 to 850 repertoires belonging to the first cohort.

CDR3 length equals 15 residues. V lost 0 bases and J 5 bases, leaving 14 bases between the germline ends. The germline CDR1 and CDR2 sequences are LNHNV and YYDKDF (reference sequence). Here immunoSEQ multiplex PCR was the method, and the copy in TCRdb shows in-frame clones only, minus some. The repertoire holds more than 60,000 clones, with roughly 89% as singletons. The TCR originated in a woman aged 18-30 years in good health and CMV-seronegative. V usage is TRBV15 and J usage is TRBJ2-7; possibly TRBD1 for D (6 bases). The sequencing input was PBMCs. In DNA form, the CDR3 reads TGTGCCACCAGCAGAGATACAGGGACGAGGAACGAGCAGTACTTC. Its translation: CATSRDTGTRNEQYF.